The present T cell receptor beta chain was sequenced within a study of T cell responses to AZD1222 COVID-19 vaccine. The protocol was immunoSEQ multiplex PCR, while the TCRdb copy is restricted to in-frame clones and leaves out a portion. The sample holds under 95,000 clones; around 86% are singletons and the top ten take over 2%. General study findings and limits: The donor group comprised mostly white British people and more females; the analysis possibly underestimated clonal diversity. With two AZD1222 doses given, Spike-specific TCR breadth and depth both rose. Among spike-specific TCRs, nearly half reportedly target unmutated variant regions.

The CDR3 has 15 residues. V was clipped by 2 bases and J by 6 bases; unmatched bases: 5. Germline lookup yields CDR1 MNHEY and CDR2 SMNVEV (reference sequence). Worth noting for this clone: The antigen is not known.

The clonotype was recovered from an adult in good health. This rearrangement joins TRBV27 to TRBJ2-3; 10 bases fit TRBD2. This sample comprised peripheral blood, obtained on day 0 of AZD1222 vaccination. The CDR3 DNA reads TGTGCCAGCAGTTTACTAGCGGGAGTTGTGGATACGCAGTATTTT. Translation: CASSLLAGVVDTQYF.